A single sample is the source of the 30 T cell receptor beta chains below, sequenced in a study of shared clonotypes between healthy human individuals. Here immunoSEQ multiplex PCR was the method, and the copy in TCRdb shows in-frame clones only, minus some. The data contain hundreds of thousands of clones, around 90% of them singletons. Selected positively for CCR7 and CD45RO-negative, naive CD8 cells excluded terminally differentiated effector memory CD45RA+ cells. The specimen was naive CD8+ T cells sorted from blood. These receptors all come from a man aged 25-45 years in good health.

The CDR3 DNA follows: TGCAGCGTTGAATTTTTGGGAGCGGGAAATGAGCAGTTCTTC. Translated, it gives CSVEFLGAGNEQFF. The chain has TRBV29-1 and TRBJ2-1, with 7 bases that match TRBD2. The germline CDR1 and CDR2 sequences are SQVTM and ANQGSEA. This CDR3 comprises 14 residues. The trim removed 2 bases at V and 7 bases at J, leaving 8 bases unmatched.

The rearrangement links TRBV9 to TRBJ2-1, with TRBD2 identical over 8 bases. CDR1 is SGDLS and CDR2 is YYNGEE in the germline V gene. The CDR3 is made up of 14 amino acids. Trimming cost V 3 bases and J 4 bases; bases outside gene matches: 3. The CDR3 here is CASSGGLEYNEQFF. The CDR3 DNA follows: TGTGCCAGCAGCGGGGGACTAGAGTACAATGAGCAGTTCTTC. Drawing the rest from reference TRBV9 and TRBJ2-1, the complete variable domain is DSGVTQTPKHLITATGQRVTLRCSPRSGDLSVYWYQQSLDQGLQFLIQYYNGEERAKGNILERFSAQQFPDLHSELNLSSLELGDSALYFCASSGGLEYNEQFFGPGTRLTVL.

The table lists this clone with a count of one. Lacking the conserved final phenylalanine or tryptophan, this CDR3 likely reflects a read error. V usage is TRBV6-1 and J usage is TRBJ2-7; 11 bases are shared with TRBD2. The CDR3 extends over 15 amino acids. The ends lost 2 bases at V and 4 bases at J; junction bases unmatched: 4. Germline loops: CDR1 MNHNS, CDR2 SASEGT. CDR3 amino acids: CASSERTSGWYEQYL. The CDR3 nucleotides read TGTGCCAGCAGTGAACGGACTAGCGGGTGGTACGAGCAGTACCTC.

This chain connects TRBV28 to TRBJ2-4; 10 bases are a match to TRBD2. The CDR3 has 22 amino acids. Germline-derived CDR1 and CDR2 are MDHEN and SYDVKM. The ends lost 5 bases at V and 0 bases at J; junction bases unmatched: 22. CDR3 in amino acids: CASSRPEWRLAGEELAKNIQYF. CDR3 bases: TGTGCCAGCAGTAGACCTGAATGGCGGCTAGCGGGAGAAGAGCTAGCCAAAAACATTCAGTACTTC. The full variable domain, with the rest looked up from reference TRBV28 and TRBJ2-4, is DVKVTQSSRYLVKRTGEKVFLECVQDMDHENMFWYRQDPGLGLRLIYFSYDVKMKEKGDIPEGYSVSREKKERFSLILESASTNQTSMYLCASSRPEWRLAGEELAKNIQYFGAGTRLSVL.

This clone was counted many times. V usage is TRBV7-7 and J usage is TRBJ2-1, with D tentatively TRBD1 (5 bases). Trimming stripped 5 bases from V and 2 bases from J, with 10 bases between. CDR3 length: 14 amino acids. Germline loops: CDR1 SSHAT, CDR2 FNYEAQ (reference sequence). CDR3 in DNA: TGTGCCAGCAGCCCCCTAGGGGCCTACAATGAGCAGTTCTTC. Translated: CASSPLGAYNEQFF. Complete variable domain (other parts from reference TRBV7-7 and TRBJ2-1): GAGVSQSPRYKVTKRGQDVTLRCDPISSHATLYWYQQALGQGPEFLTYFNYEAQPDKSGLPSDRFSAERPEGSISTLTIQRTEQRDSAMYRCASSPLGAYNEQFFGPGTRLTVL.

The rearrangement joins TRBV18 to TRBJ1-1; 8 nucleotides align to TRBD1. The V gene's germline CDR1 is KGHSH and CDR2 LQKENI. After removal of 3 bases from V and 1 base from J, the junction contained 4 bases not matched to a gene. The CDR3 is made up of 15 amino acids. This chain's CDR3 is CASSPDRGWNTEAFF. The CDR3 DNA sequence: TGTGCCAGCTCACCTGACAGGGGCTGGAACACTGAAGCTTTCTTT.

The gene calls are TRBV7-6 and TRBJ1-1; D not resolved. Germline V CDR1 and CDR2: SGHVS, FNYEAQ. V was trimmed by 4 bases and J by 1 base, leaving 19 bases between them. The CDR3 loop spans 17 amino acids. The CDR3 region has the DNA TGTGCCAGCAGCTCCTCCTACCAAGGGCCGGGGAACACTGAAGCTTTCTTT. Translated: CASSSSYQGPGNTEAFF.

V usage is TRBV5-5 and J usage is TRBJ2-7; TRBD1 agrees at 9 bases. The length of the CDR3 is 17 residues. Trimming took 2 bases from V and 4 from J; bases not matched to a gene: 13. Germline CDR1 reads SGHKS; CDR2 reads YYEKEE (reference sequence). This CDR3 reads CASSFGDRGQGPYEQYF. As DNA, the CDR3 is TGTGCCAGCAGCTTCGGTGATAGGGGACAGGGTCCATACGAGCAGTACTTC.

The rearrangement uses TRBV11-2 and TRBJ2-5; perhaps D is TRBD1 or TRBD2 (5 bases each). Germline V lookup: CDR1 SGHAT, CDR2 FQNNGV. The CDR3 is 18 amino acids. Trimming shortened V by 5 bases and J by 1 base, and 23 bases separated the two germline ends. CDR3 sequence (DNA): TGTGCCAGCAGCCAGAAATGGGTGGGGGATCTCCTCCAAGAGACCCAGTACTTC. It codes for CASSQKWVGDLLQETQYF.

The chain has TRBV7-6 and TRBJ2-7; D uncertain. Trimming cost V 2 bases and J 2 bases, with 7 bases left between them. CDR1 is SGHVS, CDR2 FNYEAQ, per germline. This CDR3 is built from 13 residues. For the CDR3, the DNA is TGTGCCAGCAGCTTATCCAATGCCTACGAGCAGTACTTC. It codes for CASSLSNAYEQYF.

This clone is a singleton in its sample. J is TRBJ2-7 and V is TRBV29-1; TRBD1 matches 7 bases. The V segment lost 0 bases and the J segment 0 bases; nucleotides outside the gene matches: 5. CDR1 and CDR2 (germline): SQVTM, ANQGSEA. There are 15 residues in the CDR3. CDR3 bases: TGCAGCGTTGAAGAGGGACAGTCCCTCTCCTACGAGCAGTACTTC. Amino acid sequence: CSVEEGQSLSYEQYF.

As DNA, the CDR3 is TGTGCCACCAGCAGAGGTCACAGGGACGCTAATGAAAAACTGTTTTTT. The encoded protein is CATSRGHRDANEKLFF. The chain has TRBV15 and TRBJ1-4, with D possibly TRBD1 on 6 matching bases. The CDR3 has 16 amino acids. The V end lost 1 base, the J end lost 3 bases, and 12 bases lay between the germline ends. CDR1 LNHNV and CDR2 YYDKDF come from the germline V gene (reference sequence).

The rearrangement joins TRBV2 to TRBJ2-1; 10 bases match TRBD2. The CDR3 runs 16 residues. CDR1 and CDR2 (germline): SNHLY, FYNNEI. V gave up 6 bases and J gave up 5 bases; unmatched junction bases: 10. CDR3 loop: CASRESSGRRNNEQFF. CDR3 bases: TGTGCCAGCAGGGAGTCTAGCGGGAGAAGGAACAATGAGCAGTTCTTC.

This chain uses TRBV7-2 with TRBJ2-5; D is uncertain. Between the trimmed V and J ends, which lost 5 bases and 2 bases, there was a span of 15 bases. CDR3 length: 15 residues. CDR1 is SGHTA and CDR2 is FQGNSA in the germline V gene. The CDR3 nucleotides read TGTGCCAGCAGCCTCAAGGTGCAATATCAAGAGACCCAGTACTTC. It codes for CASSLKVQYQETQYF.

The chain combines TRBV30 with TRBJ2-3; the match to TRBD2 covers 8 bases. Looked up from germline, CDR1 is GTSNPN and CDR2 is SVGIG (reference sequence). Trimming at V came to 3 bases and at J to 1 base, leaving 3 bases not matched to a gene. The CDR3 totals 14 residues. CDR3 nucleotide sequence: TGTGCCTGGAGCGCACTAGCGGGCACAGATACGCAGTATTTT. Its protein product is CAWSALAGTDTQYF.

About this clone: This may be a read error, as it is one base from a much larger clone. The J gene is TRBJ2-7, the V gene TRBV6-5; D unclear. The V and J ends lost 5 bases and 1 base respectively, with 3 bases between them. This CDR3 is built from 11 residues. Germline assignment: CDR1 MNHEY and CDR2 SVGAGI. Here the CDR3 reads CASSDSYEQYF. The CDR3 nucleotides are TGTGCCAGCAGTGATTCCTACGAGCAGTACTTC.

The CDR3 DNA follows: TGCGCCAGCAGCCAAGTTGCTGGCGAAACTGGAAACACCATATATTTT. Residues: CASSQVAGETGNTIYF. The chain recombines TRBV4-1 with TRBJ1-3; D is uncertain. The ends were cut back, 1 base at V and 2 bases at J, with 12 bases in the middle. Germline CDR1 is MGHRA and CDR2 is YSYEKL. CDR3 size: 16 residues.

The chain uses TRBV28 and TRBJ2-1; D ambiguous. With 3 bases removed from V and 5 bases from J, the gap between germline ends came to 11 bases. The CDR3 covers 14 residues. Per germline, CDR1 MDHEN and CDR2 SYDVKM. The CDR3 loop is CASSFYQIHNEQFF. The CDR3 region has the DNA TGTGCCAGCAGTTTTTACCAGATCCACAATGAGCAGTTCTTC.

The count of this clone is one. The gene calls are TRBV15 and TRBJ2-5; 8 bases map to TRBD2. CDR1 LNHNV and CDR2 YYDKDF come from the germline V gene (reference sequence). This CDR3 spans 17 amino acids. Trimming at V came to 1 base and at J to 1 base, leaving 8 bases not matched to a gene. CDR3 protein: CATSRVAAGRAQETQYF. CDR3 sequence (DNA): TGTGCCACCAGCAGAGTAGCGGCCGGGAGGGCCCAAGAGACCCAGTACTTC.

V is TRBV6-1 and J is TRBJ2-7, with 9 bases matching TRBD2. Per germline, CDR1 MNHNS and CDR2 SASEGT. Trimming cost V 3 bases and J 3 bases; bases outside gene matches: 9. The CDR3 has 16 residues. CDR3 sequence: CASSDRASGTSYEQYF. CDR3 sequence (DNA): TGTGCCAGCAGTGATCGGGCTAGCGGGACAAGCTACGAGCAGTACTTC.

V usage is TRBV19 and J usage is TRBJ2-7, with D maybe TRBD2 (5 bases). The CDR3 consists of 14 residues. Germline loops: CDR1 LNHDA, CDR2 SQIVND (reference sequence). The germline V and J ends were trimmed by 3 bases and 2 bases, with 11 bases remaining between them. DNA for the CDR3: TGTGCCAGTAGTATTCCGCGGGTACCCTACGAGCAGTACTTC. This gives the protein CASSIPRVPYEQYF. Supplemented by reference TRBV19 and TRBJ2-7, the full variable domain reads DGGITQSPKYLFRKEGQNVTLSCEQNLNHDAMYWYRQDPGQGLRLIYYSQIVNDFQKGDIAEGYSVSREKKESFPLTVTSAQKNPTAFYLCASSIPRVPYEQYFGPGTRLTVT.

V is TRBV5-6 and J is TRBJ2-7, with D possibly being TRBD2 (6 bases). CDR1 SGHDT and CDR2 YYEEEE come from the germline V gene. The CDR3 runs 14 residues. V was shortened by 4 bases and J by 0 bases, with 11 bases between the two germline ends. CDR3 loop: CASSTAGGSYEQYF. The CDR3 DNA is TGTGCCAGCAGCACCGCCGGGGGCTCCTACGAGCAGTACTTC.

The V gene is TRBV13, the J gene TRBJ2-1; D not resolved. This CDR3 contains 12 residues. Trimming cost V 3 bases and J 7 bases, with 7 bases left between them. Germline-derived CDR1 and CDR2 are PRHDT and FYEKMQ (reference sequence). The CDR3 sequence is CASSFSNNEQFF. CDR3 DNA sequence: TGTGCCAGCAGCTTCTCTAATAATGAGCAGTTCTTC.

The V call is TRBV29-1, the J call TRBJ1-2; 7 bases fit TRBD1. Germline trimming cut 3 bases from V and 4 bases from J; bases unmatched to any gene: 8. In germline, CDR1 is SQVTM, CDR2 ANQGSEA. The CDR3 has 14 amino acids. The CDR3 loop reads CSVEGQLRGYGYTF. The CDR3 nucleotides are TGCAGCGTTGAGGGACAGTTGAGGGGCTATGGCTACACCTTC.

The chain uses TRBV27 and TRBJ1-5, with D perhaps matching TRBD1 (6 bases). This CDR3 spans 15 amino acids. V was trimmed by 5 bases and J by 4 bases, leaving 15 bases between them. CDR1 is MNHEY, CDR2 SMNVEV, per germline (reference sequence). CDR3 coding DNA: TGTGCCAGCAGTCCGAGGGGGGTTCTGAATCAGCCCCAGCATTTT. Translating it yields CASSPRGVLNQPQHF.

This chain joins TRBV12-5 and TRBJ2-3; D is ambiguous. The CDR3 runs 13 residues. Germline V lookup: CDR1 LGHNT, CDR2 FRNRAP. Trimming took off 7 bases at V and 2 bases at J, with 10 bases between the two ends. The CDR3 loop is CASAPGNTDTQYF. The CDR3, as DNA: TGTGCTAGTGCCCCGGGTAACACAGATACGCAGTATTTT.

V is TRBV7-6 and J is TRBJ2-1; D may be TRBD2 (5 bases). This CDR3 has 13 residues. Trimming stripped 0 bases from V and 8 bases from J, with 8 bases between. Germline CDR1 SGHVS, CDR2 FNYEAQ. As DNA, the CDR3 is TGTGCCAGCAGCTTAGCGAGGGTCCATGAGCAGTTCTTC. It specifies CASSLARVHEQFF.

The gene calls are TRBV6-6 and TRBJ1-5; 9 nucleotides line up with TRBD1. Germline V gene sequence: CDR1 MNHNY, CDR2 SVGAGI (reference sequence). CDR3 length: 16 residues. V shed 0 bases, J shed 5 bases, and the junction held 5 bases outside the gene matches. DNA of the CDR3: TGTGCCAGCAGTTACTCCGGGACAGGGATGGATCAGCCCCAGCATTTT. Amino acids: CASSYSGTGMDQPQHF.

The V and J genes are TRBV10-2 and TRBJ1-5; the D is unclear. The CDR3 runs to 13 residues. The germline CDR1 and CDR2 sequences are WSHSY and SAAADI. V was cut by 6 bases and J by 2 bases, with 8 bases left in between. The CDR3 DNA follows: TGCGCCAGCAGAGATGACGGCAATCAGCCCCAGCATTTT. This translates into CASRDDGNQPQHF.

CDR3 coding DNA: TGTGCCAGCAGCCCGGACAGGGTACAAGAGACCCAGTACTTC. This encodes CASSPDRVQETQYF. V and J are TRBV7-9 and TRBJ2-5, with 8 bases fitting TRBD1. The CDR3 contains 14 residues. V shed 5 bases, J shed 2 bases, and the junction held 4 bases outside the gene matches. Germline CDR1 and CDR2: SEHNR and FQNEAQ (reference sequence).